A single sample is the source of the 29 T cell receptor beta chains below, sequenced in a study of OX40 agonist ivuxolimab in advanced cancers. Sequencing was performed with immunoSEQ multiplex PCR; in TCRdb, only in-frame clones are kept and a portion is missing. Of some 35,000 clones detected, around 86% appear once; the ten largest clones hold approximately 32%. Material: CD4+ or CD8+ T cells sorted from blood, obtained in a trial of the OX40 agonist ivuxolimab. Receptors originate from an adult with an advanced solid tumor such as melanoma, head and neck, liver or kidney cancer.

The CDR3 DNA is TGTGCCAGCAGCCAGGGCCTCTCCTACAATGAGCAGTTCTTC. As protein: CASSQGLSYNEQFF. The genes are TRBV7-9 and TRBJ2-1; TRBD1 is a possible D gene (5 bases). The CDR3 length is 14 residues. CDR1 and CDR2 (germline): SEHNR, FQNEAQ (reference sequence). The germline V and J ends were trimmed by 5 bases and 0 bases, with 8 bases remaining between them.

The chain recombines TRBV28 with TRBJ1-1, with TRBD1 as a possible D gene (6 bases). The CDR3 has 12 amino acids. Germline V CDR1 and CDR2: MDHEN, SYDVKM. With 0 bases removed from V and 8 bases from J, the gap between germline ends came to 7 bases. The DNA for the CDR3 is TGTGCCAGCAGTTTATGGGGGGCAGAAGCTTTCTTT. Translation: CASSLWGAEAFF.

The J gene is TRBJ1-2, the V gene TRBV10-3, with 9 positions matching TRBD1. V lost 8 bases, J lost 6 bases, and 7 bases stayed unmatched. The CDR3 totals 13 residues. Germline assignment: CDR1 ENHRY and CDR2 SYGVKD. CDR3 in amino acids: CAIAETGGDGYTF. The CDR3 region has the DNA TGTGCCATCGCCGAGACAGGGGGGGATGGCTACACCTTC.

This clone has more than one count but fewer than ten. CDR3 in amino acids: CASSIVSNGELFF. The CDR3 nucleotides read TGTGCCAGTAGTATAGTTAGTAACGGGGAGCTGTTTTTT. V and J are TRBV19 and TRBJ2-2; D is uncertain. The CDR3 consists of 13 residues. Germline lookup yields CDR1 LNHDA and CDR2 SQIVND (reference sequence). Between the trimmed V and J ends, which lost 1 base and 7 bases, there was a span of 7 bases.

As concerns this clone: The junction differs from germline at one of its ends, possibly a read error. This sequence joins TRBV11-2 and TRBJ2-1; D is uncertain. The CDR3 spans 13 residues. Germline CDR1 reads SGHAT; CDR2 reads FQNNGV. This CDR3 reads CASSLGVYNGQFF. The CDR3 coding sequence is TGTGCCAGCAGCTTAGGGGTCTACAATGGGCAGTTCTTC.

In its sample, this clone was seen a few times. This same CDR3 is encoded by further DNA sequences in the sample. The chain couples TRBV2 to TRBJ1-6; TRBD1 is a possible D gene (6 bases). This CDR3 contains 16 residues. Germline V CDR1 and CDR2: SNHLY, FYNNEI. The germline V and J ends were trimmed by 0 bases and 10 bases, with 16 bases remaining between them. CDR3 loop: CASSEAAGQGKSPLHF. CDR3 nucleotides: TGTGCCAGCAGTGAAGCTGCGGGGCAGGGGAAATCACCCCTCCACTTT.

The chain employs TRBV7-9 and TRBJ2-2; D perhaps matches TRBD2 (5 bases). The CDR3 has 16 residues. V gave up 4 bases and J gave up 0 bases, with 12 bases separating them. Germline CDR1 reads SEHNR; CDR2 reads FQNEAQ (reference sequence). Here the CDR3 DNA reads TGTGCCAGCAGCTCCCCCAGGACTCCGAACACCGGGGAGCTGTTTTTT. Protein: CASSSPRTPNTGELFF.

The J gene is TRBJ2-1, the V gene TRBV4-1, with 9 bases that match TRBD2. Germline V gene data show CDR1 as MGHRA and CDR2 as YSYEKL. The V and J ends lost 0 bases and 4 bases, in that order; junction bases with no gene match: 4. The CDR3 is 16 amino acids. CDR3 bases: TGCGCCAGCAGCCAAGATCCTAGCGGGATTTACAATGAGCAGTTCTTC. The encoded protein is CASSQDPSGIYNEQFF.

This rearrangement joins TRBV7-9 to TRBJ2-2; a weak D match, TRBD2 (5 bases). Looked up from germline, CDR1 is SEHNR and CDR2 is FQNEAQ (reference sequence). The CDR3 is 15 amino acids. Trimming cost V 5 bases and J 7 bases, with 17 bases left between them. The CDR3 DNA reads as TGTGCCAGCAGCCCACGAAGGAGGCAAGACGGGGAGCTGTTTTTT. Protein sequence: CASSPRRRQDGELFF.

Only one count was recorded for this clone. The rearrangement links TRBV9 to TRBJ1-2; D gene ambiguous. This CDR3 comprises 12 residues. Germline-derived CDR1 and CDR2 are SGDLS and YYNGEE. V dropped 4 bases and J dropped 8 bases, with 12 bases sitting between them. The CDR3 nucleotides read TGTGCCAGCAGCCCCATATCGGGGGGCTACACCTTC. Its protein is CASSPISGGYTF.

V is TRBV6-1 and J is TRBJ1-1; 7 bases fit TRBD1. This CDR3 contains 14 residues. Losses at the gene ends were 2 bases for V and 5 bases for J; bases not matched to a gene: 5. Germline loops: CDR1 MNHNS, CDR2 SASEGT. The CDR3 protein is CASSEQGEGTEAFF. The CDR3 bases are TGTGCCAGCAGTGAACAGGGGGAAGGAACTGAAGCTTTCTTT.

The chain combines TRBV20-1 with TRBJ2-5; D possibly matches TRBD1 or TRBD2 (5 bases each). This CDR3 spans 11 amino acids. The germline gives CDR1 DFQATT, CDR2 SNEGSKA (reference sequence). The germline V and J ends were trimmed by 0 bases and 8 bases, with 7 bases remaining between them. The CDR3 protein is CSARDRDTQYF. CDR3 coding DNA: TGCAGTGCTAGAGATAGGGACACCCAGTACTTC.

The chain has TRBV6-1 and TRBJ1-3, with D unclear. Trimming cost V 1 base and J 8 bases, with 9 bases left between them. The CDR3 covers 13 residues. Looked up from germline, CDR1 is MNHNS and CDR2 is SASEGT. The CDR3 DNA reads as TGTGCCAGCAGTGAAGGGCCGAGCTACACCATATATTTT. Translating it yields CASSEGPSYTIYF.

The chain combines TRBV5-1 with TRBJ1-1, with 7 positions matching TRBD1. Germline lookup yields CDR1 SGHRS and CDR2 YFSETQ. V lost 3 bases and J lost 4; bases outside the gene matches: 9. The CDR3 has 15 amino acids. The DNA of the CDR3 is TGCGCCAGCAGCTCGGACAGGACCGATTTCACTGAAGCTTTCTTT. This codes for CASSSDRTDFTEAFF. The entire variable domain, with the rest obtained from reference TRBV5-1 and TRBJ1-1, is as follows: KAGVTQTPRYLIKTRGQQVTLSCSPISGHRSVSWYQQTPGQGLQFLFEYFSETQRNKGNFPGRFSGRQFSNSRSEMNVSTLELGDSALYLCASSSDRTDFTEAFFGQGTRLTVV.

The chain combines TRBV5-1 with TRBJ1-1; 9 bases line up with TRBD1. Germline V gene data show CDR1 as SGHRS and CDR2 as YFSETQ. V shed 1 base and J 3 bases; nucleotides not matched to a gene: 7. The CDR3 sequence is 16 residues long. The CDR3, as DNA: TGCGCCAGCAGCTTGTATGGGACAGGGAGCGACACTGAAGCTTTCTTT. Translating gives CASSLYGTGSDTEAFF.

The CDR3 DNA reads as TGTGCCAGCAGCGATAGCGGGGGGGCCAAAGATACGCAGTATTTT. It encodes CASSDSGGAKDTQYF. This chain links TRBV6-5 with TRBJ2-3, with 11 nucleotides matching TRBD2. After removal of 6 bases from V and 5 bases from J, the junction contained 7 bases not matched to a gene. CDR3 size: 15 residues. Looked up from germline, CDR1 is MNHEY and CDR2 is SVGAGI.

J is TRBJ2-7 and V is TRBV28; D is unclear. The germline V gene encodes CDR1 MDHEN and CDR2 SYDVKM. The germline V and J ends were trimmed by 7 bases and 0 bases, with 19 bases remaining between them. The CDR3 totals 16 residues. CDR3 nucleotide sequence: TGTGCCAGCACTCCTCTATCGTCCTCAAGCTCCTACGAGCAGTACTTC. It codes for CASTPLSSSSSYEQYF.

The chain carries TRBV6-6 and TRBJ2-5; either TRBD1 or TRBD2 may fit D (5 bases each). There are 13 residues in the CDR3. Germline V CDR1 and CDR2: MNHNY, SVGAGI (reference sequence). Trimming cost V 4 bases and J 9 bases, with 15 bases left between them. CDR3 DNA: TGTGCCAGCAGTTCCGGTCTTGGGACGGCCCAGTACTTC. It translates to CASSSGLGTAQYF.

The J gene is TRBJ2-1, the V gene TRBV6-1; possibly TRBD1 for D (5 bases). CDR1 and CDR2 from the germline V gene are MNHNS and SASEGT. V gave up 2 bases and J gave up 2 bases, with 13 bases separating them. The CDR3 loop spans 16 amino acids. The CDR3 here is CASSEQDSLAYNEQFF. The CDR3 DNA sequence: TGTGCCAGCAGTGAACAAGACAGTCTAGCCTACAATGAGCAGTTCTTC.

The V gene is TRBV6-6, the J gene TRBJ2-1; 10 bases align to TRBD1. The ends lost 1 base at V and 1 base at J; junction bases unmatched: 1. The CDR3 totals 16 residues. From germline, CDR1 is MNHNY and CDR2 SVGAGI (reference sequence). CDR3 protein: CASSYWGQGSYNEQFF. The CDR3 nucleotides are TGTGCCAGCAGTTACTGGGGACAGGGGTCCTACAATGAGCAGTTCTTC.

The rearrangement joins TRBV5-8 to TRBJ2-1, with 8 bases identical to TRBD2. Losses at the gene ends were 4 bases for V and 6 bases for J; bases not matched to a gene: 9. From germline, CDR1 is SGHTS and CDR2 YDEGEE. CDR3 length: 15 amino acids. This chain's CDR3 is CASSGRGGGTNEQFF. As DNA, the CDR3 is TGTGCCAGCAGCGGAAGAGGCGGGGGGACCAATGAGCAGTTCTTC.

The chain is built from TRBV11-2 and TRBJ2-3, with 7 nucleotides matching TRBD1. Germline lookup yields CDR1 SGHAT and CDR2 FQNNGV. The trim removed 4 bases at V and 6 bases at J, leaving 13 bases unmatched. The length of the CDR3 is 16 residues. The CDR3 DNA reads as TGTGCCAGCAGCTCTCGGCAGGGGGTAGCGATGGATACGCAGTATTTT. It translates to CASSSRQGVAMDTQYF.

The CDR3 region has the DNA TGTGCCACCAGCAGAGGTCGGGGCTACGAGCAGTACTTC. Protein product: CATSRGRGYEQYF. This chain joins TRBV15 and TRBJ2-5; possibly TRBD2 for D (5 bases). The closer fit of TRBJ2-7 to the DNA end suggests the J call may be wrong. Germline values: CDR1 LNHNV, CDR2 YYDKDF (reference sequence). The CDR3 covers 13 residues.

V is TRBV10-3 and J is TRBJ1-1, with D unclear. The CDR3 is made up of 13 amino acids. Trimming stripped 3 bases from V and 1 base from J, with 6 bases between. Germline V CDR1 and CDR2: ENHRY, SYGVKD. CDR3 sequence reads: CAISDSGNTEAFF. CDR3 DNA: TGTGCCATCAGTGACTCCGGGAACACTGAAGCTTTCTTT.

The chain combines TRBV11-2 with TRBJ2-3; the D is unclear. Trimming left V 5 bases short and J 3 bases short, with 6 bases between. The germline CDR1 and CDR2 sequences are SGHAT and FQNNGV. The CDR3 has 12 amino acids. The DNA for the CDR3 is TGTGCCAGCAGCGCCCTTACAGATACGCAGTATTTT. Encoded protein: CASSALTDTQYF.

V is TRBV11-2 and J is TRBJ2-3; 7 positions match TRBD1. The CDR3 spans 16 residues. CDR1 is SGHAT and CDR2 is FQNNGV in the germline V gene. The junction had 5 bases not matched to a gene; V was cut back by 0 bases and J by 2 bases. The CDR3 DNA follows: TGTGCCAGCAGCTTAGAGATGGGACAGTCCACAGATACGCAGTATTTT. It specifies CASSLEMGQSTDTQYF.

The chain has TRBV2 and TRBJ2-5, with D tentatively TRBD2 (5 bases). Germline V gives CDR1 SNHLY, CDR2 FYNNEI. Trimming stripped 1 base from V and 5 bases from J, with 8 bases between. The CDR3 totals 13 residues. The CDR3 loop is CASSEELGETQYF. As DNA, the CDR3 is TGTGCCAGCAGTGAAGAACTAGGGGAGACCCAGTACTTC.

The gene calls are TRBV2 and TRBJ1-4, with a possible D match to TRBD1 (5 bases). Trimming took off 7 bases at V and 6 bases at J, with 15 bases between the two ends. From germline, CDR1 is SNHLY and CDR2 FYNNEI. This CDR3 is 14 amino acids long. The CDR3 sequence is CASKGSLGDEKLFF. The CDR3, as DNA: TGTGCCAGCAAAGGCTCATTAGGGGATGAAAAACTGTTTTTT.

This chain links TRBV5-4 with TRBJ1-1, with TRBD1 identical over 7 bases. Looked up from germline, CDR1 is SGHNT and CDR2 is YYREEE (reference sequence). The CDR3 runs 14 residues. V was pared by 0 bases and J by 11 bases, with 10 bases of the junction left unmatched. CDR3 in amino acids: CASSLEGTERWAFF. The CDR3, as DNA: TGTGCCAGCAGCTTGGAAGGGACAGAGCGATGGGCTTTCTTT.